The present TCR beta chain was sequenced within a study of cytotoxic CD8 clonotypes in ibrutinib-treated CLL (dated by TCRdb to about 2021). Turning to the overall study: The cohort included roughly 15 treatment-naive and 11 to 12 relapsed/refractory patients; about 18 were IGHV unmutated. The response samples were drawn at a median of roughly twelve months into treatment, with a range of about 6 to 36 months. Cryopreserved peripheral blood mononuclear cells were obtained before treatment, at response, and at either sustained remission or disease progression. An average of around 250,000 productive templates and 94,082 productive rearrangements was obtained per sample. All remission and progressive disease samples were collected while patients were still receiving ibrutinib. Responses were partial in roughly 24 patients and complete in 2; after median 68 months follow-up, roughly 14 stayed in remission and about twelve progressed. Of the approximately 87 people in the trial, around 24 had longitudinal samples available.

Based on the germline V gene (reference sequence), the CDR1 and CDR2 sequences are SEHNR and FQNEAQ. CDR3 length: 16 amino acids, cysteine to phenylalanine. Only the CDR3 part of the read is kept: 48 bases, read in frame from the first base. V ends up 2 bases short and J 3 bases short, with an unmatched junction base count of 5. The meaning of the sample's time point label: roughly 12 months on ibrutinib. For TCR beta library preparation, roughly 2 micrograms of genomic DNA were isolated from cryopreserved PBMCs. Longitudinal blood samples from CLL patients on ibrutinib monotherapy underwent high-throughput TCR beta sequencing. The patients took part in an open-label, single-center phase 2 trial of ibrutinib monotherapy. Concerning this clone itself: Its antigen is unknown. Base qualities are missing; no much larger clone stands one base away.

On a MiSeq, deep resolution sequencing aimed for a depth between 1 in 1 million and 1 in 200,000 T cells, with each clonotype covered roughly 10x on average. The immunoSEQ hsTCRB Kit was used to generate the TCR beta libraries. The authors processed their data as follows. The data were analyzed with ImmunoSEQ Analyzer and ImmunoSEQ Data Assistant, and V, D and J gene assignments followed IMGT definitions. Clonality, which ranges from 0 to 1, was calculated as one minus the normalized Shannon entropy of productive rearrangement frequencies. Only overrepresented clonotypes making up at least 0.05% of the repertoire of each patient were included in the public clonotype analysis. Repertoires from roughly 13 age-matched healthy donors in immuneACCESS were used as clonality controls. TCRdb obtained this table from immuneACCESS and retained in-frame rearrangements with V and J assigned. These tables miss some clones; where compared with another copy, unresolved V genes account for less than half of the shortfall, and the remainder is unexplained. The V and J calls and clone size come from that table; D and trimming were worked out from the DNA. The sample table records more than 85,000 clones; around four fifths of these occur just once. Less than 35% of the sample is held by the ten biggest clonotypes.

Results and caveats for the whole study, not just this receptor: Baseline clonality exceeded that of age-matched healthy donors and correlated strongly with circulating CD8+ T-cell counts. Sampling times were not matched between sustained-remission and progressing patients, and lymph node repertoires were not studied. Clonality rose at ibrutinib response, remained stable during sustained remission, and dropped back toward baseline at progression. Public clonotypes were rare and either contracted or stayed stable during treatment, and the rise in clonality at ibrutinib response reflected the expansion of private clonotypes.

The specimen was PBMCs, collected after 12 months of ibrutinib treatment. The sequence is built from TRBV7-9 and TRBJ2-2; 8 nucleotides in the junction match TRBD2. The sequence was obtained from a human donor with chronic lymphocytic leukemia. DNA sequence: TGTGCCAGCAGCTTATGGGGTAGCGGGGACACCGGGGAGCTGTTTTTT. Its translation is CASSLWGSGDTGELFF.